This record covers a single TCR beta chain. The antigen remains unidentified. 60 Vbeta and 13 Jbeta primers were used in PCR. Using immunoSEQ multiplex PCR, the repertoire was profiled, and TCRdb retains in-frame clones only, with some absent. The table shows about 86,000 clones, with 70% to 80% occurring only once. These data originate in a study of cytomegalovirus exposure and HLA in healthy donors. The CDR3 has 19 amino acids. V gave up 2 bases and J gave up 3 bases, with 26 bases separating them. In germline, CDR1 is GTSNPN, CDR2 SVGIG (reference sequence). General study results and limits: According to reports, the classifier identified cytomegalovirus status with high specificity and sensitivity.

This receptor was obtained from a woman between 35 and 50 years old in good health and CMV-seropositive. The rearrangement joins TRBV30 to TRBJ1-3; D gene uncertain. Sequencing was performed on PBMCs. As DNA, the CDR3 is TGTGCCTGGAGTCCTCCGACCTTAGGACTGGTTTTGGGTGGAAACACCATATATTTT. This translates into CAWSPPTLGLVLGGNTIYF. Variable domain in full (rest from reference TRBV30 and TRBJ1-3): SQTIHQWPATLVQPVGSPLSLECTVEGTSNPNLYWYRQAAGRGLQLLFYSVGIGQISSEVPQNLSASRPQDRQFILSSKKLLLSDSGFYLCAWSPPTLGLVLGGNTIYFGEGSWLTVV.